One and the same sample provided the 25 T cell receptor beta chains below, sequenced in a study of T cells in Graves' hyperthyroidism and ophthalmopathy. Researchers took RNA transcripts and amplified the TCR beta CDR3 regions from them. During a first-round RT-PCR of the TCR CDR3, the HTBI primer set was used. TCRdb re-called the multiplex PCR reads with MiXCR, one entry per CDR3 protein. The sample contains 530,000 or so distinct CDR3 sequences, 40% to 55% of which appear only once. Sequenced: peripheral blood or thyroid tissue (not recorded which). These receptors were obtained from a woman in her late teens or twenties with Graves' hyperthyroidism.

The chain uses TRBV7-9 and TRBJ2-6, with D hard to call. V lost 2 bases, J lost 14 bases, and 1 base lay in between. Germline V gene data show CDR1 as SEHNR and CDR2 as FQNEAQ (reference sequence). This CDR3 has 9 residues. The CDR3 sequence: CASSLFLTF. DNA of the CDR3: TGTGCCAGCAGCTTATTCCTGACTTTC.

The V and J genes are TRBV7-2 and TRBJ2-2; possibly TRBD1 or TRBD2 for D (6 bases each). CDR1 is SGHTA, CDR2 FQGNSA, per germline. CDR3 size: 15 residues. V lost 4 bases and J 4 bases, leaving 13 bases between the germline ends. The CDR3 DNA is TGTGCCAGCAGCTCATGGGGGGCCTCCACCGGGGAGCTGTTTTTT. Translated, it gives CASSSWGASTGELFF.

This clonotype was picked up many times. For the CDR3, the DNA is TGTGCCAGCAGCCCTGGACAGGAAAATTGGGGCGAAAAACTGTTTTTT. Its translation: CASSPGQENWGEKLFF. This sequence joins TRBV9 and TRBJ1-4, with TRBD1 matching 7 bases. The CDR3 contains 16 residues. V was clipped by 4 bases and J by 8 bases; unmatched bases: 14. CDR1 SGDLS and CDR2 YYNGEE come from the germline V gene. Full variable domain (missing parts from reference TRBV9 and TRBJ1-4): DSGVTQTPKHLITATGQRVTLRCSPRSGDLSVYWYQQSLDQGLQFLIQYYNGEERAKGNILERFSAQQFPDLHSELNLSSLELGDSALYFCASSPGQENWGEKLFFGSGTQLSVL.

This clonotype was recorded at least ten times. The chain has TRBV6-6 and TRBJ1-5, with D perhaps TRBD1 (6 bases). The germline CDR1 and CDR2 sequences are MNHNY and SVGAGI (reference sequence). The V and J ends lost 7 bases and 6 bases respectively, with 13 bases between them. This CDR3 has 13 amino acids. For the CDR3, the DNA is TGTGCCAGCAACCTCCAGGGGCCTCAGCCCCAGCATTTT. Its translation: CASNLQGPQPQHF.

The chain has TRBV29-1 and TRBJ2-7; D gene ambiguous. This CDR3 has 11 residues. Germline V gene lookup returns CDR1 SQVTM and CDR2 ANQGSEA. Trimming shortened V by 0 bases and J by 4 bases, and 4 bases separated the two germline ends. This chain's CDR3 is CSVEDRYEQYF. The CDR3 nucleotides read TGCAGCGTTGAAGATCGTTACGAGCAGTACTTC.

The chain uses TRBV6-4 and TRBJ1-2, with TRBD1 identical over 8 bases. The V and J ends lost 6 bases and 2 bases, in that order; junction bases with no gene match: 8. CDR1 is MRHNA, CDR2 SNTAGT, per germline. There are 15 residues in the CDR3. The DNA of the CDR3 is TGTGCCAGCAGCTTCGGGACAGGACGGAACTATGGCTACACCTTC. Amino acid sequence: CASSFGTGRNYGYTF.

The rearrangement links TRBV11-1 to TRBJ2-2, with D possibly being TRBD2 (7 bases). The V end lost 5 bases, the J end lost 5 bases, and 30 bases lay between the germline ends. The CDR3 sequence is 20 residues long. From germline, CDR1 is SGHAT and CDR2 FQDESV (reference sequence). CDR3 sequence: CASSPSRGMAGTTQTGELFF. The CDR3 DNA is TGTGCCAGCAGCCCCTCTAGGGGGATGGCCGGGACTACACAAACCGGGGAGCTGTTTTTT.

The J gene is TRBJ1-5, the V gene TRBV28, with 7 bases lining up with TRBD1. The length of the CDR3 is 17 residues. Per germline, CDR1 MDHEN and CDR2 SYDVKM. After removal of 5 bases from V and 2 bases from J, the junction contained 12 bases not matched to a gene. The CDR3, as DNA: TGTGCCAGCAGTACAGGGGTAGAGATGTGGGGCAATCAGCCCCAGCATTTT. Protein sequence: CASSTGVEMWGNQPQHF.

This clonotype was counted at least ten times. V gene TRBV7-2 combines with J gene TRBJ2-2; 7 positions match TRBD1. The CDR3 extends over 16 amino acids. Germline assignment: CDR1 SGHTA and CDR2 FQGNSA. J gave up 2 bases and V 4 bases, and 7 bases lay outside the gene matches. The CDR3 is CASSSDRVLNTGELFF. DNA of the CDR3: TGTGCCAGCAGCTCTGACAGGGTCTTAAACACCGGGGAGCTGTTTTTT.

The V call is TRBV29-1, the J call TRBJ2-7; maybe TRBD1 (5 bases). Trimming took off 8 bases at V and 0 bases at J, with 20 bases between the two ends. CDR1 is SQVTM, CDR2 ANQGSEA, per germline. The CDR3 spans 15 residues. CDR3 coding DNA: TGCAGCCAAACACGAACAGGAAAGAGCTCCTACGAGCAGTACTTC. Translating gives CSQTRTGKSSYEQYF.

The CDR3 DNA reads TGTGCCACCCAGGGGAATGGCCCTAGCTCCTACAATGAGCAGTTCTTC. This translates into CATQGNGPSSYNEQFF. The V gene is TRBV15, the J gene TRBJ2-1; D possibly corresponds to TRBD1 (6 bases). Trimming shortened V by 8 bases and J by 0 bases, and 17 bases separated the two germline ends. Germline assignment: CDR1 LNHNV and CDR2 YYDKDF (reference sequence). The CDR3 totals 16 residues.

This clonotype was counted many times. The junction departs from the called germline gene at one end, perhaps through a read error. The gene calls are TRBV7-9 and TRBJ1-2; D is perhaps TRBD1 (5 bases). The germline CDR1 and CDR2 sequences are SEHNR and FQNEAQ (reference sequence). The CDR3 is made up of 13 amino acids. The CDR3 DNA reads as TGTGCCAGCAGCTTTCTCCGGGACCAGGCCTTGGCCTTC. The encoded protein is CASSFLRDQALAF.

In regard to this clonotype: The CDR3 carries no conserved terminal phenylalanine or tryptophan, so it likely arises from a read error. The DNA is left out, because the CDR3 cannot be placed on it with certainty; the CDR3 is given as TCRdb lists it. The rearrangement joins TRBV7-9 to TRBJ1-4. The germline V gene has CDR1 SEHNR and CDR2 FQNEAQ (reference sequence). The CDR3 is 10 amino acids in total, end residues counted. The CDR3 here is CASSSQGTNY.

This chain uses TRBV11-2 with TRBJ2-5; 7 positions agree with TRBD1. CDR3 size: 15 residues. J lost 5 bases, V lost 7 bases, and 13 bases had no gene match. The germline V gene encodes CDR1 SGHAT and CDR2 FQNNGV. The CDR3 DNA follows: TGTGCCAGCACCATTGGGGCAGGGGGATTGGAGACCCAGTACTTC. Translating gives CASTIGAGGLETQYF.

This clonotype was observed many times. This rearrangement joins TRBV24-1 to TRBJ2-7; no definite D call. CDR1 and CDR2 (germline): KGHDR, SFDVKD. Trimming removed 3 bases at V and 2 bases at J, with 10 bases between. CDR3 length equals 14 residues. For the CDR3, the DNA is TGTGCCACCAGTGATAGGCGGAACCCCTACGAGCAGTACTTC. It yields the protein CATSDRRNPYEQYF.

This clonotype was picked up many times. The CDR3 reads CASSDTAGEYEQYF. The CDR3, as DNA: TGCGCCAGCAGTGACACAGCGGGAGAGTACGAGCAGTACTTC. The V gene is TRBV10-2, the J gene TRBJ2-7; 8 bases map to TRBD2. CDR1 WSHSY and CDR2 SAAADI come from the germline V gene. The ends lost 3 bases at V and 4 bases at J; junction bases unmatched: 5. The CDR3 runs 14 residues.

The V call is TRBV10-3, the J call TRBJ1-1; TRBD1 is a possible D gene (5 bases). The germline V gene has CDR1 ENHRY and CDR2 SYGVKD. V lost 2 bases, J lost 1 base, and 11 bases lay in between. The CDR3 has 15 residues. The chain's CDR3 is CAISETQGPNTEAFF. CDR3 coding DNA: TGTGCCATCAGTGAGACGCAGGGACCGAACACTGAAGCTTTCTTT.

This clonotype was counted once. The genes are TRBV2 and TRBJ1-5; a weak D match, TRBD1 (6 bases). This CDR3 has 14 amino acids. CDR1 and CDR2 from the germline V gene are SNHLY and FYNNEI. The CDR3 loop is CASATQGWNQPQHF. CDR3 in DNA: TGTGCTAGCGCAACTCAGGGGTGGAATCAGCCCCAGCATTTT. The full variable domain, rest sourced from reference TRBV2 and TRBJ1-5, is EPEVTQTPSHQVTQMGQEVILRCVPISNHLYFYWYRQILGQKVEFLVSFYNNEISEKSEIFDDQFSVERPDGSNFTLKIRSTKLEDSAMYFCASATQGWNQPQHFGDGTRLSIL.

V gene TRBV2 combines with J gene TRBJ1-5; D is uncertain. The germline gives CDR1 SNHLY, CDR2 FYNNEI. This CDR3 is built from 13 residues. Trimming removed 10 bases at V and 11 bases at J, with 21 bases between. The CDR3, as DNA: TGTGCCACACACAGAACAGAACAAGAGACCCAGCATTTT. Amino acid sequence: CATHRTEQETQHF.

This clonotype was detected ten times or more. This chain joins TRBV9 and TRBJ1-2, with D perhaps matching TRBD1 (5 bases). In germline, CDR1 is SGDLS, CDR2 YYNGEE. CDR3 length: 12 residues. V gave up 0 bases and J gave up 7 bases, with 7 bases separating them. The CDR3 spells CASSVDGGGYTF. As DNA, the CDR3 is TGTGCCAGCAGCGTAGATGGGGGTGGCTACACCTTC.

The table lists this clonotype with many counts. The V gene is TRBV7-2, the J gene TRBJ1-5; 7 bases match TRBD1. CDR3 length equals 13 residues. CDR1 is SGHTA, CDR2 FQGNSA, per germline. Germline trimming cut 5 bases from V and 7 bases from J; bases unmatched to any gene: 5. The CDR3 sequence is CASSNDRAQPQHF. The CDR3 coding sequence is TGTGCCAGCAGCAACGACAGGGCCCAGCCCCAGCATTTT.

This clonotype was seen just once. V and J are TRBV27 and TRBJ2-1; D possibly corresponds to TRBD2 (5 bases). Germline V gene lookup returns CDR1 MNHEY and CDR2 SMNVEV (reference sequence). The ends were cut back, 6 bases at V and 0 bases at J, with 12 bases in the middle. CDR3 length equals 15 residues. CDR3 DNA sequence: TGTGCCAGCAGCGCCGGGATAAGCTCCTACAATGAGCAGTTCTTC. Its protein product is CASSAGISSYNEQFF.

This clonotype was seen at least ten times. This chain connects TRBV20-1 to TRBJ1-1; a possible D gene is TRBD1 (6 bases). Trimming cost V 3 bases and J 2 bases, with 10 bases left between them. The CDR3 consists of 13 residues. CDR1 is DFQATT, CDR2 SNEGSKA, per germline (reference sequence). The CDR3 nucleotides are TGCAGTGCTAGGGACAGACAAAACACTGAAGCTTTCTTT. It codes for CSARDRQNTEAFF.

With regard to this clonotype: Since a much larger clone is just one base distant, this may be a read error. The chain recombines TRBV15 with TRBJ2-7; possibly TRBD1 for D (5 bases). The germline gives CDR1 LNHNV, CDR2 YYDKDF (reference sequence). The CDR3 length is 13 residues. With 1 base removed from V and 7 bases from J, the gap between germline ends came to 11 bases. CDR3 amino acids: CATSRGQSDEQYF. The CDR3 region has the DNA TGTGCCACCAGCAGAGGACAGTCCGATGAGCAGTACTTC.

This clonotype was counted many times. The gene calls are TRBV19 and TRBJ1-1, with unresolved D. The germline V gene has CDR1 LNHDA and CDR2 SQIVND (reference sequence). This CDR3 is built from 15 residues. Trimming took 5 bases from V and 0 from J, leaving 13 bases between them. The CDR3 coding sequence is TGTGCCAGTAGTCCTATTGGGGTCATGAACACTGAAGCTTTCTTT. Its protein product is CASSPIGVMNTEAFF. Combining the CDR3 with reference TRBV19 and TRBJ1-1 gives the whole variable domain DGGITQSPKYLFRKEGQNVTLSCEQNLNHDAMYWYRQDPGQGLRLIYYSQIVNDFQKGDIAEGYSVSREKKESFPLTVTSAQKNPTAFYLCASSPIGVMNTEAFFGQGTRLTVV.